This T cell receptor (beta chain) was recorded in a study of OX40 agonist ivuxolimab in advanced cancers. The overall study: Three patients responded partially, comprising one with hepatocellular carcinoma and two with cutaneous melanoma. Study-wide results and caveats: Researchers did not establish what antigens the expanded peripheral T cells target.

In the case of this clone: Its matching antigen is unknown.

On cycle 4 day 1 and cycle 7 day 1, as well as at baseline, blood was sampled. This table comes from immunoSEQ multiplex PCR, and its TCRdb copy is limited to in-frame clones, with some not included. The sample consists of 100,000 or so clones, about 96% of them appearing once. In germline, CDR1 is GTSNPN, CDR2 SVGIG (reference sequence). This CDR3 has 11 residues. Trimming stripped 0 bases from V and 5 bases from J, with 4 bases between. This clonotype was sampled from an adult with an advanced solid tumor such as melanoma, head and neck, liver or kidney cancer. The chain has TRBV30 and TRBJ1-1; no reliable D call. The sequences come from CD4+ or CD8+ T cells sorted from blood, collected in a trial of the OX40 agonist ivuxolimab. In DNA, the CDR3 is TGTGCCTGGAGTGTGGGTACTGAAGCTTTCTTT. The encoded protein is CAWSVGTEAFF.